This TCR beta chain came from a study of tumor-infiltrating lymphocytes in primary liver carcinoma. Looking at the study overall: Donors underwent surgery for histopathologically diagnosed primary liver carcinoma. Both sexes were represented among patients, who were 30 to 69 years old. Tumors were stage T1-T3 N0M0, about 4 to 11 cm across.

The authors took blood RNA from unsorted whole blood and also extracted germline DNA. The patients lived with chronic HBV infection and had not yet received any treatment. The CDR3 has 15 amino acids. Trimming removed 5 bases from V and 5 bases from J, with 19 bases in between. The germline V gene has CDR1 SGHAT and CDR2 FQNNGV. Using a constant-region primer together with ProtoScript II reverse transcriptase, TCR beta cDNA was made from 500 ng of total RNA. Amplification in three nested multiplex PCR rounds with slightly modified ARM-PCR gave rise to TCR beta libraries. For approximately 11 cycles apiece, the opening two PCR rounds ran with TRBV1-TRBV30 forward primers and a C-beta reverse primer. Each CDR3 protein is one row after TCRdb ran MiXCR on the multiplex PCR reads. Found here are about 180,000 distinct CDR3 sequences, over 50% of them singletons; the top ten hold approximately 67%.

The genes are TRBV11-2 and TRBJ2-7; D uncertain. The material sequenced was peripheral blood. The clonotype comes from a man in his forties or fifties with primary liver carcinoma and hepatitis B virus infection. The CDR3 is CASSGKLAPDHEQYF. In DNA, the CDR3 is TGTGCCAGCAGCGGCAAGTTGGCTCCAGACCACGAGCAGTACTTC. Full variable domain (remainder filled in from reference TRBV11-2 and TRBJ2-7): EAGVAQSPRYKIIEKRQSVAFWCNPISGHATLYWYQQILGQGPKLLIQFQNNGVVDDSQLPKDRFSAERLKGVDSTLKIQPAKLEDSAVYLCASSGKLAPDHEQYFGPGTRLTVT.